This T cell receptor (beta chain) was identified during a study of T-cell reconstitution after alpha-beta-depleted transplantation in children. General study results and limits: The main origin of T-cell counts and diversity one year after transplant was newly produced T cells. There were some patients whose high TCRbeta diversity at day 60 came from surviving recipient T cells and thymic progenitors. At around two months after transplant, the alpha-beta T cells were reportedly derived from several hundred expanded clones that came from non-depleted graft cells.

Concerning this clonotype: No antigen is known for it.

This CDR3 has 14 residues. V shed 2 bases and J 4 bases; nucleotides not matched to a gene: 5. Germline V gives CDR1 SGHRS, CDR2 YFSETQ. Construction of the TCRbeta library involved unique molecular identifiers. TCRdb reanalysed the PCR reads using MiXCR and keeps one entry per CDR3 protein. The sample holds 250,000 to 350,000 distinct CDR3 sequences; approximately 23% are singletons and the top ten take 9.5% to 12%. This sample comprised PBMCs, mostly from graft donor cells, obtained 180 days after TCRalphabeta/CD19-depleted stem cell transplant. The chain carries TRBV5-1 and TRBJ2-7; 8 bases line up with TRBD2. This sequence was found in a male patient younger than 18 who had a stem cell transplant for acute lymphoblastic leukemia, so the T cells may come from the graft donor. CDR3 DNA sequence: TGCGCCAGCAGCTTTACACGGGAGGGGTACGAGCAGTACTTC. Amino acid sequence: CASSFTREGYEQYF.